Only a few counts were recorded for the clone carrying this T cell receptor beta chain. In germline, CDR1 is DFQATT, CDR2 SNEGSKA (reference sequence). The CDR3 runs to 14 residues. The ends were cut back, 3 bases at V and 1 base at J, with 11 bases in the middle. This record belongs to a study of blood T cells in healthy people across ages. Together with a sample-barcoded 5' primer, a J-beta primer mix was included in a second PCR lasting 7 to 11 cycles. Each CDR3 protein gets one entry after TCRdb re-called the 5' RACE reads with MiXCR. The table includes some 550,000 distinct CDR3 sequences, 40% to 55% detected once.

The clonotype comes from a man older than 75 in good health. The chain uses TRBV20-1 and TRBJ2-3; D perhaps matches TRBD1 (6 bases). Source material: blood. The CDR3 sequence: CSARKTGRTDTQYF. The CDR3 nucleotides are TGCAGTGCTAGGAAGACAGGCCGCACAGATACGCAGTATTTT.